These 22 T cell receptor beta chains were sequenced from one sample in a study of T cells in Graves' hyperthyroidism and ophthalmopathy. RNA transcripts gave rise to amplified TCR beta CDR3 regions. With the HTBI primer set, the TCR CDR3 went through a first round of RT-PCR. TCRdb redid the calling of the multiplex PCR reads with MiXCR, one entry per CDR3 protein. The sample records 300,000 to 450,000 distinct CDR3 sequences, 25% being singletons. Sequencing was done on a sample of blood. The source of these receptors is a man aged 50 or older with Graves' hyperthyroidism.

The table lists this clonotype with many counts. The chain has TRBV7-9 and TRBJ2-1, with D hard to call. From germline, CDR1 is SEHNR and CDR2 FQNEAQ (reference sequence). The ends were cut back, 8 bases at V and 3 bases at J, with 11 bases in the middle. This CDR3 is 13 amino acids long. The CDR3 bases are TGTGCCAGCGATACCCCCGACTACAATGAGCAGTTCTTC. It specifies CASDTPDYNEQFF.

This clonotype has just a few counts. The CDR3 sequence: CASSVAVAAQETQYF. For the CDR3, the DNA is TGTGCCAGCAGCGTAGCTGTAGCGGCTCAAGAGACCCAGTACTTC. This sequence joins TRBV9 and TRBJ2-5; weak D call: TRBD2 (6 bases). V was shortened by 0 bases and J by 2 bases, with 11 bases between the two germline ends. The CDR3 is made up of 15 amino acids. Per the germline V gene, CDR1 is SGDLS and CDR2 is YYNGEE.

The J gene is TRBJ2-1, the V gene TRBV7-3; TRBD2 matches at 12 bases. The J segment lost 6 bases and the V segment lost 5 bases, leaving 8 bases of the junction unmatched. This CDR3 comprises 16 residues. CDR1 is SGHTA and CDR2 is FQGTGA in the germline V gene. The CDR3 DNA follows: TGTGCCAGCAGCGTAGTAGGGACTAGCGGGCGCAATGAGCAGTTCTTC. Translating it yields CASSVVGTSGRNEQFF.

The table lists this clonotype with many counts. CDR3 amino acids: CASSYSTGTGMNTEAFF. CDR3 nucleotides: TGTGCCAGCAGTTATTCTACCGGGACAGGGATGAACACTGAAGCTTTCTTT. The chain is built from TRBV6-2 or TRBV6-3 and TRBJ1-1, with 9 bases fitting TRBD1. Trimming at V came to 3 bases and at J to 0 bases, leaving 8 bases not matched to a gene. The CDR3 contains 17 residues. Germline V gives CDR1 MNHEY, CDR2 SVGEGT.

This clonotype was picked up a small number of times. V usage is TRBV6-5 and J usage is TRBJ1-1; 7 bases align to TRBD1. Losses at the gene ends were 3 bases for V and 4 bases for J; bases not matched to a gene: 11. The CDR3 spans 16 residues. Looked up from germline, CDR1 is MNHEY and CDR2 is SVGAGI. CDR3 residues: CASSYIDFTGATEAFF. The CDR3 DNA follows: TGTGCCAGCAGTTATATCGACTTTACAGGGGCCACTGAAGCTTTCTTT.

This clonotype came up a few times. Written as DNA, the CDR3 is TGTGCCAGCAGTTACCCCCTGACTAGCGGGTCCACAGATACGCAGTATTTT. Amino acids: CASSYPLTSGSTDTQYF. The rearrangement uses TRBV6-2 or TRBV6-3 and TRBJ2-3, with 10 bases fitting TRBD2. V gave up 2 bases and J gave up 2 bases; unmatched junction bases: 7. This CDR3 has 17 residues. CDR1 and CDR2 (germline): MNHEY, SVGEGT.

In its sample, this clonotype was seen a few times. The rearrangement uses TRBV11-3 and TRBJ1-2; a possible D gene is TRBD1 (6 bases). This CDR3 contains 13 residues. Per the germline V gene, CDR1 is SGHNT and CDR2 is YENEEA. V was clipped by 5 bases and J by 5 bases, with 12 bases between them. The CDR3 sequence: CASSHSQGYGYTF. The CDR3, as DNA: TGTGCCAGCAGCCATTCACAGGGTTATGGCTACACCTTC.

This clonotype appeared many times. This sequence joins TRBV28 and TRBJ2-7; 10 bases align to TRBD2. CDR1 and CDR2 from the germline V gene are MDHEN and SYDVKM. Trimming took 5 bases from V and 2 from J; bases not matched to a gene: 15. The CDR3 is made up of 18 amino acids. DNA for the CDR3: TGTGCCAGCAGTCCCTCGTGCCATAGCGGGAGGAGCACCTACGAGCAGTACTTC. Its protein product is CASSPSCHSGRSTYEQYF.

This clonotype was found a few times. This chain uses TRBV28 with TRBJ2-5, with 7 bases lining up with TRBD1. The germline gives CDR1 MDHEN, CDR2 SYDVKM. After removal of 8 bases from V and 3 bases from J, the junction contained 3 bases not matched to a gene. The CDR3 totals 12 residues. This chain's CDR3 is CASRDSKETQYF. The CDR3 nucleotides read TGTGCCAGCCGGGACAGTAAAGAGACCCAGTACTTC.

This clonotype turned up a few times. This chain joins TRBV6-1 and TRBJ2-1; 9 nucleotides align to TRBD2. With V trimmed by 6 bases and J by 7 bases, 4 bases remained unmatched. CDR3 length equals 13 residues. CDR1 MNHNS and CDR2 SASEGT come from the germline V gene. CDR3 region: CASRSGRSNEQFF. CDR3 nucleotide sequence: TGTGCCAGCAGAAGCGGGAGGAGTAATGAGCAGTTCTTC.

The chain has TRBV18 and TRBJ2-6; 10 positions match TRBD1. CDR3 length: 17 residues. Germline V CDR1 and CDR2: KGHSH, LQKENI. Trimming removed 4 bases from V and 0 bases from J; junction bases left unmatched: 3. The CDR3, as DNA: TGTGCCAGCTCACAACGGGACAGGGGCTCTGGGGCCAACGTCCTGACTTTC. This codes for CASSQRDRGSGANVLTF.

DNA for the CDR3: TGTGCCAGTAGTATGTGGACTGTCAACTATGGCTACACCTTC. Its translation is CASSMWTVNYGYTF. The chain has TRBV19 and TRBJ1-2, with D uncertain. The CDR3 has 14 amino acids. Germline loops: CDR1 LNHDA, CDR2 SQIVND (reference sequence). The germline V and J ends were trimmed by 3 bases and 2 bases, with 10 bases remaining between them.

The V gene is TRBV15, the J gene TRBJ2-7, with 9 positions matching TRBD1. The V segment lost 0 bases and the J segment 5 bases; nucleotides outside the gene matches: 11. This CDR3 has 17 residues. Germline CDR1 and CDR2: LNHNV and YYDKDF (reference sequence). In DNA, the CDR3 is TGTGCCACCAGCAGAGAGGGGACAGGGAAATTTTCCGACGAGCAGTACTTC. Translated, it gives CATSREGTGKFSDEQYF. Based on the CDR3 plus reference TRBV15 and TRBJ2-7, the full variable domain is DAMVIQNPRYQVTQFGKPVTLSCSQTLNHNVMYWYQQKSSQAPKLLFHYYDKDFNNEADTPDNFQSRRPNTSFCFLDIRSPGLGDTAMYLCATSREGTGKFSDEQYFGPGTRLTVT.

This clonotype showed up just a few times. This chain joins TRBV14 and TRBJ2-5; the D is unclear. Looked up from germline, CDR1 is SGHDN and CDR2 is FVKESK. The CDR3 totals 16 residues. Trimming shortened V by 0 bases and J by 5 bases, and 16 bases separated the two germline ends. CDR3 sequence reads: CASSQDRTFLEETQYF. In DNA, the CDR3 is TGTGCCAGCAGCCAAGATCGAACCTTCTTAGAGGAGACCCAGTACTTC.

To note about this clonotype: The junction shows a germline mismatch at one end, possibly a read error. The chain recombines TRBV11-1 with TRBJ2-1, with a tentative D call TRBD1 (7 bases). The germline CDR1 and CDR2 sequences are SGHAT and FQDESV (reference sequence). The CDR3 consists of 16 residues. CDR3 DNA: TGTGCCAGCAGCCAACGACAGGGACTCTCCAACAATGAGCAGTTCTTC. Protein: CASSQRQGLSNNEQFF.

This clonotype was recorded a few times. The chain uses TRBV19 and TRBJ2-7; D unclear. V lost 6 bases and J 0 bases, leaving 9 bases between the germline ends. The CDR3 has 13 amino acids. CDR1 LNHDA and CDR2 SQIVND come from the germline V gene (reference sequence). DNA of the CDR3: TGTGCCAGTAGCCGTTCCGTCTCCTACGAGCAGTACTTC. Translating gives CASSRSVSYEQYF.

V gene TRBV20-1 combines with J gene TRBJ2-1, with 8 positions matching TRBD2. The CDR3 runs to 16 residues. Germline loops: CDR1 DFQATT, CDR2 SNEGSKA (reference sequence). The V segment lost 1 base and the J segment 0 bases; nucleotides outside the gene matches: 5. The CDR3 region is CSARGTSGSSYNEQFF. CDR3 nucleotide sequence: TGCAGTGCTAGAGGAACAAGCGGGAGCTCCTACAATGAGCAGTTCTTC.

The V call is TRBV27, the J call TRBJ1-2; perhaps TRBD1 as D (5 bases). Trimming pared 6 bases from V and 4 bases from J, leaving 15 bases between. The CDR3 is 14 amino acids. Germline CDR1 is MNHEY and CDR2 is SMNVEV (reference sequence). The CDR3 protein is CASRPGDSFYGYTF. DNA of the CDR3: TGTGCCAGCAGACCCGGTGACAGTTTCTATGGCTACACCTTC.

In its sample, this clonotype was seen many times. The genes are TRBV28 and TRBJ2-1; TRBD2 might be the D (5 bases). The CDR3 is 14 amino acids. Trimming pared 5 bases from V and 6 bases from J, leaving 14 bases between. Germline CDR1 is MDHEN and CDR2 is SYDVKM. CDR3 nucleotide sequence: TGTGCCAGCAGTGCGGACTCCGGAGTCAATGAGCAGTTCTTC. It encodes CASSADSGVNEQFF.

This clonotype has ten or more counts. The chain is built from TRBV3-1 and TRBJ2-1; 14 bases line up with TRBD2. J was trimmed by 10 bases and V by 4 bases; bases with no gene match: 9. This CDR3 has 16 residues. CDR1 and CDR2 (germline): LGHDT, YNNKEL (reference sequence). The CDR3: CASSRLGLAGAREQFF. In DNA form, the CDR3 reads TGTGCCAGCAGCCGATTGGGACTAGCGGGGGCCCGGGAGCAGTTCTTC.

At least ten counts were recorded for this clonotype. This chain joins TRBV27 and TRBJ2-3; D is tentatively TRBD1 or TRBD2 (5 bases each). This CDR3 is built from 12 residues. Germline assignment: CDR1 MNHEY and CDR2 SMNVEV (reference sequence). Trimming took off 6 bases at V and 4 bases at J, with 8 bases between the two ends. The CDR3 is CASRGVADTQYF. DNA for the CDR3: TGTGCCAGCAGGGGGGTGGCAGATACGCAGTATTTT.

This clonotype has ten or more counts. The chain employs TRBV3-1 and TRBJ2-5, with 10 bases aligning to TRBD2. The germline gives CDR1 LGHDT, CDR2 YNNKEL (reference sequence). The CDR3 length is 16 residues. Losses at the gene ends were 0 bases for V and 6 bases for J; bases not matched to a gene: 7. The CDR3 region is CASSQDLASGSQTQYF. Here the CDR3 DNA reads TGTGCCAGCAGCCAAGATCTGGCTAGCGGGAGCCAGACCCAGTACTTC.